A selection of T cell receptor beta chains follows, all from one sample in a study of CD8+CD57+ T cells in acquired aplastic anemia. TCRdb recomputed calls from the reads with MiXCR, one row per CDR3 protein. The sample includes 180,000 or so distinct CDR3 sequences, 63% of them seen just once. Sequencing was performed on sorted CD4+, CD8+, or CD8+CD57+ T cells (not recorded which) from PBMCs. These receptor sequences come from a human donor with aplastic anemia. CDR3s include the opening cysteine and the closing phenylalanine or tryptophan. A D gene is named only where the DNA matches it firmly. The size of a clone is reported for some rows only, either as once, few or many, or as a class for expanded clones.

TGTGCCAGCAGACAGGGGGGAGACGAGCAGTACTTC	CASRQGGDEQYF	TRBD1	TRBV2	TRBJ2-7	.
TGTGCCAGCAGCCAAGGAGCGAACAGTGAAGCTTTCTTT	CASSQGANSEAFF	.	TRBV4-2	TRBJ1-1	few
TGCAGTGCTAGAGATTGGACAGGGACTGATGAAGCTTTCTTT	CSARDWTGTDEAFF	TRBD1	TRBV20-1	TRBJ1-1	.
TGTGCCAGCAGCTTGCTAGCGGGACTACTCCATGAGCAGTTCTTC	CASSLLAGLLHEQFF	TRBD2	TRBV7-9	TRBJ2-1	.
TGTGCCACCAGTGATCGCCCGGGCCGAGGGGGAGAGACCCAGTACTTC	CATSDRPGRGGETQYF	.	TRBV24-1	TRBJ2-5	.
TGTGCCAGCAGCTCCTATAGCGGGAGTATTTACGAGCAGTACTTC	CASSSYSGSIYEQYF	TRBD2	TRBV7-2	TRBJ2-7	.
TGTGCCACCAGAAGGCAGGGTAGTCTAGCAGCTGGAAACACCATATATTTT	CATRRQGSLAAGNTIYF	.	TRBV24-1	TRBJ1-3	.
TGTGCCAGCAGCTTATCCAGCGGGAGCAACGAGCAGTACTTC	CASSLSSGSNEQYF	TRBD2	TRBV7-2	TRBJ2-7	.
TGTGCCAGCAGTTACTCTCCAGGGACTAACTATGGCTACACCTTC	CASSYSPGTNYGYTF	.	TRBV6-5	TRBJ1-2	.
TGCGCCAGCAGCCTAACTAGCGGGTGGAACACAGATACGCAGTATTTT	CASSLTSGWNTDTQYF	TRBD2	TRBV4-3	TRBJ2-3	.
TGTGCCGGCAGACAGGGGCCAGCGAATGAGCAGTTCTTC	CAGRQGPANEQFF	TRBD1	TRBV2	TRBJ2-1	.
TGTGCCAGCAGTCCTCCGGGGGTTGCCGGGGAGCTGTTTTTT	CASSPPGVAGELFF	.	TRBV25-1	TRBJ2-2	.
TGTGCCAGCAGCTTAGGCCGGGACACTAATGGCTACACCTTC	CASSLGRDTNGYTF	.	TRBV7-2	TRBJ1-2	.
TGTGCCAGTAGTATTGGGACAGGGGGTTTGGACGAGCAGTACTTC	CASSIGTGGLDEQYF	TRBD1	TRBV19	TRBJ2-7	many
TGTGCCAGCAGTTCGACAGGGATCACCGGGGAGCTGTTTTTT	CASSSTGITGELFF	TRBD1	TRBV6-4	TRBJ2-2	.
TGTGCCACCAGTGATTTGCGGACTAGCAATGTGTTAGCCGGGGAGCTGTTTTTT	CATSDLRTSNVLAGELFF	TRBD2	TRBV24-1	TRBJ2-2	.
TGTGCCATCAGTGACGATAATCAGCCCCAGCATTTT	CAISDDNQPQHF	.	TRBV10-3	TRBJ1-5	.
TGTGCCATCAGTGGAAGCACAGCTGAAGTGCAGTACTTC	CAISGSTAEVQYF	.	TRBV10-3	TRBJ2-7	.
TGTGCCAGCAGGGAAGGGACAGGGACCTATAATTCACCCCTCCACTTT	CASREGTGTYNSPLHF	TRBD1	TRBV7-9	TRBJ1-6	.
TGCAGTGCAACGGAGGGGCCCAGCTCCTACGAGCAGTACTTC	CSATEGPSSYEQYF	.	TRBV20-1	TRBJ2-7	.
TGTGCCAGCAGCTTCGCGGAGGGGACTCACACTGAAGCTTTCTTT	CASSFAEGTHTEAFF	.	TRBV7-8	TRBJ1-1	.
TGTGCCAGCAGCTTAACTGGGGGCCCGAACACTGAAGCTTTCTTT	CASSLTGGPNTEAFF	.	TRBV7-8	TRBJ1-1	.
TGTGCCAGCAGTGTGAGGGACGCTTTCTTT	CASSVRDAFF	.	TRBV2	TRBJ1-1	.
TGTGCCACTGGGACCGTTTATCACGAGCAGTACTTC	CATGTVYHEQYF	.	TRBV19	TRBJ2-7	.
TGTGCCATCAGTGAGACGTCGATAAGCTCACCCCTCCACTTT	CAISETSISSPLHF	.	TRBV10-3	TRBJ1-6	.
TGTGCCAGCAGCCCTGGGACAGGGAACATTCAGTACTTC	CASSPGTGNIQYF	TRBD1	TRBV5-4	TRBJ2-4	many
TGTGCCTGGAGTATATCCTACGAGCAGTACTTC	CAWSISYEQYF	.	TRBV30	TRBJ2-7	many
TGCGCCAGCAGCCAATATACAGGGGAAGGTTCACCCCTCCACTTT	CASSQYTGEGSPLHF	TRBD1	TRBV4-3	TRBJ1-6	.
TGCAGTGCTCTGGGACAGACCTTTAACTATGGCTACACCTTC	CSALGQTFNYGYTF	TRBD1	TRBV20-1	TRBJ1-2	.
TGTGCCATCAGTGACCAGGGGATATCTGGGGCCAACGTCCTGACTTTC	CAISDQGISGANVLTF	.	TRBV10-3	TRBJ2-6	many
TGCAGTGCTATCGACAGGTCCGGGTTCGCAGATACGCAGTATTTT	CSAIDRSGFADTQYF	.	TRBV20-1	TRBJ2-3	.
TGTGCCAGCAGCTTGTGGGGGCCCAACAATGAGCAGTTCTTC	CASSLWGPNNEQFF	.	TRBV7-3	TRBJ2-1	once
TGTGCCAGTAGGCGGTCAGGGGGCACTGAAGCTTTCTTT	CASRRSGGTEAFF	TRBD1	TRBV19	TRBJ1-1	.
TGTGCCAGCCATCCAGGGGGTAACTATGGCTACACCTTC	CASHPGGNYGYTF	TRBD1	TRBV27	TRBJ1-2	many
TGTGCCAGCAGCTTAGAAATAGCGGGAGGGCGTGAGCAGTACTTC	CASSLEIAGGREQYF	TRBD2	TRBV7-2	TRBJ2-7	.
TGTGCCAGTAGTATAGTGGGATACTATGGCTACACCTTC	CASSIVGYYGYTF	.	TRBV19	TRBJ1-2	once
TGTGCCAGCAGTGCAGGTCCCTACGAGCAGTACTTC	CASSAGPYEQYF	.	TRBV2	TRBJ2-7	.
TGTGCCAGCAACCCCAGGCGGGGGGGGATAAGCTCCTACAATGAGCAGTTCTTC	CASNPRRGGISSYNEQFF	TRBD2	TRBV5-4	TRBJ2-1	many
TGTGCCATCAGTGATATGGCAGGAGAGTACTATGGCTACACCTTC	CAISDMAGEYYGYTF	.	TRBV10-3	TRBJ1-2	.
TGTGCCAGCAGCTTAGTTCTCGGGGAGTTATACGAGCAGTACTTC	CASSLVLGELYEQYF	.	TRBV7-9	TRBJ2-7	many